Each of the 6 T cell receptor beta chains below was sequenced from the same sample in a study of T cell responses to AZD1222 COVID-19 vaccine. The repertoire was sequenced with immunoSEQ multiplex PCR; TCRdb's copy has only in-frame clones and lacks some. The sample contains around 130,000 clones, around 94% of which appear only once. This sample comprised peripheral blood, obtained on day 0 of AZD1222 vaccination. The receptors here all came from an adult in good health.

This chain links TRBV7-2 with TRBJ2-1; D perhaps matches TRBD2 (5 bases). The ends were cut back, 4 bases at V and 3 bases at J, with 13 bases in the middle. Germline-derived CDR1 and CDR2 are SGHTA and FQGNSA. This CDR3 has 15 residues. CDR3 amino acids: CASSSNPDFYNEQFF. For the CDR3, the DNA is TGTGCCAGCAGCTCCAACCCGGACTTCTACAATGAGCAGTTCTTC.

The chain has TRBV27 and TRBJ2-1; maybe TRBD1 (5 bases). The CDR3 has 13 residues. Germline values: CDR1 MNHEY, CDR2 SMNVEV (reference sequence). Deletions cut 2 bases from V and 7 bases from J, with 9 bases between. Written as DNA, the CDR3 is TGTGCCAGCAGTTTAAACGACAGAAATGAGCAGTTCTTC. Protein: CASSLNDRNEQFF.

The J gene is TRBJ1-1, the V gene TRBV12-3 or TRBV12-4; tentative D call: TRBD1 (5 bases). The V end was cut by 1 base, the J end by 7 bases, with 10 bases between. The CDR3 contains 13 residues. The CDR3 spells CASSLGRGSEAFF. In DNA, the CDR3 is TGTGCCAGCAGTTTAGGACGGGGCAGTGAAGCTTTCTTT.

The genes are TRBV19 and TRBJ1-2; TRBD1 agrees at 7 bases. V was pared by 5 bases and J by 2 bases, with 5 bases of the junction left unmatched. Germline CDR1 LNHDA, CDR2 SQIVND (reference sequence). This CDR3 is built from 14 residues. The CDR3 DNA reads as TGTGCCAGTAGTGCTACGACAGGGAACTATGGCTACACCTTC. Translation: CASSATTGNYGYTF.

In DNA form, the CDR3 reads TGTGCCAGCAGCGTAGTAGGACAGACCTACAATGAGCAGTTCTTC. This codes for CASSVVGQTYNEQFF. V is TRBV9 and J is TRBJ2-1; D perhaps matches TRBD1 (6 bases). V was cut by 0 bases and J by 2 bases, with 9 bases left in between. Germline V lookup: CDR1 SGDLS, CDR2 YYNGEE. The length of the CDR3 is 15 residues.

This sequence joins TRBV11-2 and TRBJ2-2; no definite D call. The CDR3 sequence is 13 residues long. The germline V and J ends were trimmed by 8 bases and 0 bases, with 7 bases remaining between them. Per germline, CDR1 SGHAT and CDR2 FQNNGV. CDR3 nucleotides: TGTGCCAGCGGTGCAACGAACACCGGGGAGCTGTTTTTT. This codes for CASGATNTGELFF.